The rows below give T cell receptor beta chains drawn from one sample of a study of T cell changes during pregnancy in multiple sclerosis. Assay used: immunoSEQ multiplex PCR; TCRdb lists only in-frame clones, some missing. The sample carries approximately 30,000 clones, roughly nine tenths recorded once. Here the sequenced sample was CD4+ T cells from peripheral blood mononuclear cells, taken in the second trimester of pregnancy. These TCRs come from a female donor with multiple sclerosis, enrolled in a pregnancy study. Each CDR3 is given with its conserved first and last residue. D genes are given only for firm matches. Size values are once, few and many counts, or a class for expanded clones, and some rows have none.

d_gene,j_gene,abundance,v_gene,CDR3nt,CDR3aa
.,TRBJ1-2,.,TRBV27,TGTGCCAGCAGAGTAACTCAAGGAGGTGGCTACACCTTC,CASRVTQGGGYTF
TRBD1,TRBJ2-7,.,TRBV2,TGTGCCAGCAGTGCCGACAGCAGGGGGGAGCAGTACTTC,CASSADSRGEQYF
TRBD2,TRBJ2-5,.,TRBV4-3,TGCGCCAGCAGCCAAGAGGCGGGGGGGTGGGGGACCCAGTACTTC,CASSQEAGGWGTQYF
.,TRBJ1-1,.,TRBV5-8,TGTGCCAGCAGCTTAGGGGTGGAGATGAACACTGAAGCTTTCTTT,CASSLGVEMNTEAFF
TRBD1,TRBJ1-2,.,TRBV7-3,TGTGCCAGCAGCTTACGAGGGGGCATGGGGGAAGGCTACACCTTC,CASSLRGGMGEGYTF
.,TRBJ1-1,.,TRBV6-5,TGTGCCAGCAGTTTTTGGGGGGGCCGGAACACTGAAGCTTTCTTT,CASSFWGGRNTEAFF
.,TRBJ1-2,.,TRBV19,TGTGCCAGTAGTATGGCAGGGTCTAATATATATGGCTACACCTTC,CASSMAGSNIYGYTF
TRBD1,TRBJ1-2,.,TRBV5-1,TGCGCCAGCAGCCAGGGGACAGGGGCTAACTATGGCTACACCTTC,CASSQGTGANYGYTF
.,TRBJ2-3,.,TRBV19,TGTGCCAGTAGTCTCGTAGTCTCCTCTAGCACAGATACGCAGTATTTT,CASSLVVSSSTDTQYF
TRBD2,TRBJ2-1,.,TRBV10-2,TGCGCCAGCAGTGAGTCGGGTTGGGGGGGACGAAATGAGCAGTTCTTC,CASSESGWGGRNEQFF
TRBD1,TRBJ2-7,once,TRBV5-4,TGTGCCAGCAGCGACGGGACAGGGGGCTTTTACGAGCAGTACTTC,CASSDGTGGFYEQYF
TRBD2,TRBJ2-3,.,TRBV7-2,TGTGCCAACGCACTAGCGGGGGGTAGCACAGATACGCAGTATTTT,CANALAGGSTDTQYF
.,TRBJ1-1,.,TRBV15,TGTGCCACCAGCAGAGGGGCGCGCACTGAAGCTTTCTTT,CATSRGARTEAFF
.,TRBJ1-5,few,TRBV6-1,TGTGCCAGCAGTGAGGGGGCCTCCTACAATCAGCCCCAGCATTTT,CASSEGASYNQPQHF
.,TRBJ1-1,.,TRBV11-2,TGTGCCAGCAGCTTAGGGCCCCCGCCCACTGAAGCTTTCTTT,CASSLGPPPTEAFF
.,TRBJ1-5,.,TRBV19,TGTGCCAGTAGTATCACGACAGCTAGCAATCAGCCCCAGCATTTT,CASSITTASNQPQHF
.,TRBJ2-1,.,TRBV21-1,TGTGCCAGCACCGAGGGGGCAGGCCCATCGGAAAATGAGCAGTTCTTC,CASTEGAGPSENEQFF
.,TRBJ1-5,.,TRBV28,TGTGCCAGCAGTCCTCCCGGCGGGGGCCAGCCCCAGCATTTT,CASSPPGGGQPQHF
.,TRBJ1-2,.,TRBV4-1,TGCGCCAGCAGCCCCCGGGGGGGAGCGAACTATGGCTACACCTTC,CASSPRGGANYGYTF
TRBD1,TRBJ2-1,.,TRBV9,TGTGCCAGCAGCGGACAGGGACCTGAGCAGTTCTTC,CASSGQGPEQFF
TRBD1,TRBJ1-1,.,TRBV5-4,TGTGCCAGCAGCTTGGGCGGACAGGGGGCACCTGAAGCTTTCTTT,CASSLGGQGAPEAFF
.,TRBJ2-5,.,TRBV6-6,TGTGCCAGCAGTTACTCTGGCGGAGAGGCCCAGTACTTC,CASSYSGGEAQYF
.,TRBJ1-1,.,TRBV28,TGTGCCTCAGCGGGGGGGCAAGCTTTCTTT,CASAGGQAFF
TRBD2,TRBJ2-3,.,TRBV5-6,TGTGCCAGCAGCTTGAGGCTAGCGGGGGGACTAATGACAGATACGCAGTATTTT,CASSLRLAGGLMTDTQYF